Listed below are T cell receptor beta chains from one sample, sequenced in a study of cytomegalovirus exposure and HLA in healthy donors. The repertoire was sequenced with immunoSEQ multiplex PCR; TCRdb's copy has only in-frame clones and lacks some. The table lists 180,000 or so clones, roughly 80% of them singletons. The specimen sequenced was PBMCs. The receptors shown here come from a woman aged 18-29 years in good health and CMV-seronegative. CDR3s include the opening cysteine and the closing phenylalanine or tryptophan. The order of the fields is CDR3 protein, CDR3 DNA, clone size, D gene, V gene, J gene. The D gene is left open where the match is weak. Clone size is given for some rows only: seen once, a few or many times, or a class if the clone is expanded.

CDR3aa: CASSIIGLAGAEDNEQFF
CDR3nt: TGTGCCAGCAGCATAATAGGACTAGCGGGAGCGGAGGACAATGAGCAGTTCTTC
abundance: -
d_gene: TRBD2
v_gene: TRBV7-8
j_gene: TRBJ2-1

CDR3aa: CASSPGTGVSTDTQYF
CDR3nt: TGCGCCAGCAGCCCCGGGACAGGGGTTAGCACAGATACGCAGTATTTT
abundance: -
d_gene: TRBD1
v_gene: TRBV5-1
j_gene: TRBJ2-3

CDR3aa: CASSFGQGTEAFF
CDR3nt: TGTGCCAGCAGCTTCGGACAGGGCACTGAAGCTTTCTTT
abundance: -
d_gene: TRBD1
v_gene: TRBV7-6
j_gene: TRBJ1-1

CDR3aa: CASSARQGGETQYF
CDR3nt: TGTGCCAGCAGTGCCCGACAGGGTGGTGAGACCCAGTACTTC
abundance: -
d_gene: TRBD1
v_gene: TRBV2
j_gene: TRBJ2-5

CDR3aa: CASSSGLSHGELFF
CDR3nt: TGCGCCAGCAGCTCTGGACTATCGCACGGGGAGCTGTTTTTT
abundance: -
d_gene: -
v_gene: TRBV5-1
j_gene: TRBJ2-2

CDR3aa: CASSITSGSQYEQYF
CDR3nt: TGTGCCAGCTCCATAACTAGCGGGAGTCAGTACGAGCAGTACTTC
abundance: -
d_gene: TRBD2
v_gene: TRBV18
j_gene: TRBJ2-7

CDR3aa: CASSPTGFSYNEQFF
CDR3nt: TGCGCCAGCAGCCCGACAGGTTTTTCCTACAATGAGCAGTTCTTC
abundance: -
d_gene: -
v_gene: TRBV5-1
j_gene: TRBJ2-1

CDR3aa: CASSPGLDSYEQYF
CDR3nt: TGTGCCAGCTCACCGGGACTAGATTCCTACGAGCAGTACTTC
abundance: -
d_gene: TRBD2
v_gene: TRBV18
j_gene: TRBJ2-7

CDR3aa: CARGAGCRNQPQHF
CDR3nt: TGTGCCAGGGGGGCAGGGTGTCGCAATCAGCCCCAGCATTTT
abundance: once
d_gene: -
v_gene: TRBV28
j_gene: TRBJ1-5

CDR3aa: CATRAGARQPQHF
CDR3nt: TGTGCCACCCGGGCGGGGGCACGACAGCCCCAGCATTTT
abundance: few
d_gene: -
v_gene: TRBV28
j_gene: TRBJ1-5

CDR3aa: CATGSSRMVGTQYF
CDR3nt: TGTGCCACTGGGAGTAGCAGGATGGTCGGTACGCAGTATTTT
abundance: -
d_gene: -
v_gene: TRBV28
j_gene: TRBJ2-3

CDR3aa: CSVTGGASTDTQYF
CDR3nt: TGCAGCGTGACAGGGGGGGCTAGCACAGATACGCAGTATTTT
abundance: -
d_gene: TRBD1
v_gene: TRBV29-1
j_gene: TRBJ2-3

CDR3aa: CASTSWGSQESYEQYF
CDR3nt: TGTGCCAGCACCTCTTGGGGCAGTCAGGAGTCCTACGAGCAGTACTTC
abundance: few
d_gene: -
v_gene: TRBV5-6
j_gene: TRBJ2-7

CDR3aa: CASSVGTGSGNTIYF
CDR3nt: TGTGCCAGCAGTGTTGGGACAGGCTCTGGAAACACCATATATTTT
abundance: -
d_gene: TRBD1
v_gene: TRBV6-1
j_gene: TRBJ1-3

CDR3aa: CSSSSLSENTDTQYF
CDR3nt: TGTTCCAGCAGCTCGCTTAGCGAAAACACAGATACGCAGTATTTT
abundance: few
d_gene: -
v_gene: TRBV7-9
j_gene: TRBJ2-3

CDR3aa: CASRLSGANVLTF
CDR3nt: TGTGCCAGTCGGTTGTCTGGGGCCAACGTCCTGACTTTC
abundance: -
d_gene: -
v_gene: TRBV19
j_gene: TRBJ2-6

CDR3aa: CASSPFKSPVIPILDTDTQYF
CDR3nt: TGTGCCAGCAGTCCGTTTAAAAGCCCGGTCATACCTATCCTTGACACAGATACGCAGTATTTT
abundance: -
d_gene: -
v_gene: TRBV28
j_gene: TRBJ2-3

CDR3aa: CASSQAPPRLVYYGYTF
CDR3nt: TGTGCCAGCAGCCAAGCCCCCCCTCGGTTAGTTTACTATGGCTACACCTTC
abundance: few
d_gene: -
v_gene: TRBV14
j_gene: TRBJ1-2

CDR3aa: CASSPTGNNSPLHF
CDR3nt: TGTGCCAGCAGTCCGACAGGGAATAATTCACCCCTCCACTTT
abundance: -
d_gene: TRBD1
v_gene: TRBV28
j_gene: TRBJ1-6

CDR3aa: CASSPGTDYEQYF
CDR3nt: TGCGCCAGCAGTCCCGGGACAGACTACGAGCAGTACTTC
abundance: -
d_gene: TRBD1
v_gene: TRBV10-1
j_gene: TRBJ2-7

CDR3aa: CASSLTTGMNTEALF
CDR3nt: TGCGCCAGCAGCTTGACTACAGGCATGAACACTGAAGCTCTCTTT
abundance: -
d_gene: -
v_gene: TRBV5-1
j_gene: TRBJ1-1

CDR3aa: CASSLPSGANVLTF
CDR3nt: TGTGCCAGCAGTCTTCCTTCTGGGGCCAACGTCCTGACTTTC
abundance: -
d_gene: -
v_gene: TRBV28
j_gene: TRBJ2-6